The entry below describes one T cell receptor beta chain. Its antigen is still unknown. The read terminates 3 residues ahead of where the CDR3 ends, so the germline J gene completes it. This entry is derived from a study of T cells in women clearing cervical HPV infection. Study details: Controls' single incident HPV16 infection cleared within 12 months without precancer.

TCR beta CDR3 amplified by multiplex PCR from approximately 1,300 ng genomic DNA. Measured with immunoSEQ multiplex PCR; TCRdb has only the in-frame clones, and not every one. This sample contains more than 20,000 clones. Study results and limitations: Each sample's T-cell count was unknown, possibly confounding richness.

This CDR3 has 12 residues. The germline V gene encodes CDR1 SEHNR and CDR2 FQNEAQ (reference sequence). Trimming removed 5 bases at V and 11 bases at J, with 10 bases between. Cervical HPV DNA detected by MY09/MY11 PCR, typed by dot-blot. Sequencing input: blood buffy coat. The rearrangement uses TRBV7-9 and TRBJ1-6; TRBD1 might be the D (5 bases). This TCR came from a woman aged 18 to 75 with a cervical HPV16 infection that either progressed to CIN3+ or cleared (not recorded which). CDR3 region: CASSPSGPPLHF. The part of the CDR3 DNA that was read is TGTGCCAGCAGCCCGTCAGGGCCACCC.